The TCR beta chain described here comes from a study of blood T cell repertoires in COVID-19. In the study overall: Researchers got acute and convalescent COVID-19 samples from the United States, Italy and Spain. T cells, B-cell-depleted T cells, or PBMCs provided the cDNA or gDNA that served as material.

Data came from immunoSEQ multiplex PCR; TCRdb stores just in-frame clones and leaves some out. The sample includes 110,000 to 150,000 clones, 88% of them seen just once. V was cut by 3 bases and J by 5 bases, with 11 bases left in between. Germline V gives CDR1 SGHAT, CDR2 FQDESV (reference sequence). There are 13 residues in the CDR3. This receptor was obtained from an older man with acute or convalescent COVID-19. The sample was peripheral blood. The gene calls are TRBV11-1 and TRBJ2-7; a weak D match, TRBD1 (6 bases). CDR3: CASSFRGWDEQYF. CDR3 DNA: TGTGCCAGCAGCTTCAGGGGTTGGGACGAGCAGTACTTC.